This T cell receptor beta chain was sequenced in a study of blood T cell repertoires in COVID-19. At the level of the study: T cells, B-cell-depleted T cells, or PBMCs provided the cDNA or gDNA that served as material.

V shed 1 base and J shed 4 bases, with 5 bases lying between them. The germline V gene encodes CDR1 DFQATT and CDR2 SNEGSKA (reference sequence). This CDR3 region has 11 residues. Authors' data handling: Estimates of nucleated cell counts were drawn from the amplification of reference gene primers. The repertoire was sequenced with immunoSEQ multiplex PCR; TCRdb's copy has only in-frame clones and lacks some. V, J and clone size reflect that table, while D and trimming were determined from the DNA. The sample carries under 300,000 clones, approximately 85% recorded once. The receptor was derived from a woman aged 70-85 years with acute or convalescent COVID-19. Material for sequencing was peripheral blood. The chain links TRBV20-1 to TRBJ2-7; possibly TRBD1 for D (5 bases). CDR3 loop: CSARGQYEQYF. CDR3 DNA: TGCAGTGCTAGAGGACAGTACGAGCAGTACTTC.